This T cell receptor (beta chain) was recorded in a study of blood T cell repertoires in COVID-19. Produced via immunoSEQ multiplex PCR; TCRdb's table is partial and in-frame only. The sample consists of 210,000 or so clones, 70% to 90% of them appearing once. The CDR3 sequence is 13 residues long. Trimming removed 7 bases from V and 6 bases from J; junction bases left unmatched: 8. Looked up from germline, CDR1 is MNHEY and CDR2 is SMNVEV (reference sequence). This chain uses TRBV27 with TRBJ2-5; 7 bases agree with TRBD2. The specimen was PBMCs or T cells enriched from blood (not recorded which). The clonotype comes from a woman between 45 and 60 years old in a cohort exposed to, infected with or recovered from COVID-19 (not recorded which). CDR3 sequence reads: CASMVTGGQTQYF. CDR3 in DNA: TGTGCCAGCATGGTGACGGGAGGCCAGACCCAGTACTTC.